A single sample gave rise to the 28 T cell receptor beta chains below, sequenced in a study of cytomegalovirus exposure and HLA in healthy donors. The study ran its PCR with 60 Vbeta and 13 Jbeta primers. Sequencing used immunoSEQ multiplex PCR; TCRdb keeps in-frame clones, though not all of them. The sample lists about 130,000 clones, about 70% occurring once. Input material: PBMCs. The origin of the receptors is a woman aged 55-69 years in good health and CMV-seropositive.

The rearrangement links TRBV6-1 to TRBJ2-1; no definite D call. The CDR3 loop spans 14 amino acids. The germline gives CDR1 MNHNS, CDR2 SASEGT. The V gene lost 8 bases and the J gene lost 0 bases, with 11 bases spanning the gap. This CDR3 is CASVSARSYNEQFF. The CDR3 nucleotides read TGTGCCAGCGTATCCGCGCGCTCCTACAATGAGCAGTTCTTC.

The chain carries TRBV4-1 and TRBJ2-2; 11 positions match TRBD1. J lost 4 bases, V lost 4 bases, and 2 bases had no gene match. CDR3 length equals 15 residues. CDR1 and CDR2 (germline): MGHRA, YSYEKL. The chain's CDR3 is CASSLGQGATGELFF. The CDR3 region has the DNA TGCGCCAGCAGCCTTGGACAGGGGGCCACCGGGGAGCTGTTTTTT.

J is TRBJ2-3 and V is TRBV6-5; TRBD1 is a possible D gene (5 bases). From germline, CDR1 is MNHEY and CDR2 SVGAGI. This CDR3 spans 13 amino acids. V was clipped by 5 bases and J by 6 bases, with 12 bases between them. Written as DNA, the CDR3 is TGTGCCAGCAGTGGCAGGGTAGGGGATACGCAGTATTTT. The encoded protein is CASSGRVGDTQYF.

The rearrangement links TRBV7-9 to TRBJ1-2, with D possibly TRBD1 on 6 matching bases. This CDR3 region has 19 residues. Trimming cost V 5 bases and J 2 bases, with 27 bases left between them. Per the germline V gene, CDR1 is SEHNR and CDR2 is FQNEAQ (reference sequence). CDR3 sequence reads: CASSPVAPSLDSFNYGYTF. The CDR3 DNA follows: TGTGCCAGCAGCCCCGTCGCCCCGTCTTTGGACAGCTTCAACTATGGCTACACCTTC.

V and J are TRBV7-8 and TRBJ2-3, with 11 bases lining up with TRBD2. This CDR3 comprises 14 residues. V dropped 5 bases and J dropped 7; count of bases not matched to a gene: 5. Germline lookup yields CDR1 SGHVS and CDR2 FQNEAQ. The CDR3 loop is CASSASGGPYTQYF. The CDR3 DNA is TGTGCCAGCAGCGCTAGCGGGGGGCCGTATACGCAGTATTTT.

V and J are TRBV15 and TRBJ2-3; D ambiguous. Trimming took 4 bases from V and 9 from J, leaving 8 bases between them. Germline V gene sequence: CDR1 LNHNV, CDR2 YYDKDF (reference sequence). This CDR3 contains 11 residues. CDR3 protein: CATSTSPTQYF. In DNA form, the CDR3 reads TGTGCCACCAGCACGTCTCCCACGCAGTATTTT.

In this sample, this clone turned up once. V and J are TRBV27 and TRBJ2-1; perhaps TRBD1 as D (5 bases). CDR3 size: 15 residues. Germline CDR1 and CDR2: MNHEY and SMNVEV (reference sequence). The DNA of the CDR3 is TGTGCAACTGGCCAGGGATGGAGCTCCTACAATGAGCAGTTCTTC. It specifies CATGQGWSSYNEQFF.

The chain is built from TRBV5-1 and TRBJ1-2, with 8 bases matching TRBD1. Germline V gene sequence: CDR1 SGHRS, CDR2 YFSETQ. The CDR3 is made up of 15 amino acids. V lost 4 bases, J lost 3 bases, and 8 bases stayed unmatched. CDR3 sequence (DNA): TGCGCCAGCAGCGGGAGGGCAGGGGGCGACTATGGCTACACCTTC. Amino acids: CASSGRAGGDYGYTF.

This chain links TRBV6-6 with TRBJ1-2, with D perhaps matching TRBD1 (6 bases). With 5 bases removed from V and 4 bases from J, the gap between germline ends came to 17 bases. The germline V gene has CDR1 MNHNY and CDR2 SVGAGI (reference sequence). There are 15 residues in the CDR3. Here the CDR3 DNA reads TGTGCCAGCAGTCCCCCGGGGGGGGCCTTCTATGGCTACACCTTC. Protein sequence: CASSPPGGAFYGYTF.

This clone was observed a few times. The chain recombines TRBV5-6 with TRBJ1-4, with D possibly TRBD1 on 5 matching bases. Germline lookup yields CDR1 SGHDT and CDR2 YYEEEE. This CDR3 comprises 16 residues. Trimming cost V 2 bases and J 5 bases, with 16 bases left between them. CDR3 loop: CASSFNGGGPNEKLFF. Written as DNA, the CDR3 is TGTGCCAGCAGCTTCAACGGCGGGGGACCGAATGAAAAACTGTTTTTT.

This chain links TRBV9 with TRBJ2-6; D perhaps matches TRBD1 (5 bases). The CDR3 consists of 20 residues. Trimming removed 3 bases at V and 1 base at J, with 23 bases between. CDR1 and CDR2 from the germline V gene are SGDLS and YYNGEE. The DNA of the CDR3 is TGTGCCAGCAGCGAGTCCCTTGTGAAGAAGGGGAAGTCTGGGGCCAACGTCCTGACTTTC. Its translation: CASSESLVKKGKSGANVLTF.

The chain employs TRBV2 and TRBJ2-7, with a tentative D call TRBD1 (6 bases). The CDR3 is 15 amino acids. Germline CDR1 SNHLY, CDR2 FYNNEI. Trimming took 1 base from V and 0 from J, leaving 10 bases between them. CDR3 region: CASSEGTVVSYEQYF. The CDR3, as DNA: TGTGCCAGCAGTGAAGGGACAGTAGTCTCCTACGAGCAGTACTTC. The whole variable domain, remainder taken from reference TRBV2 and TRBJ2-7, is EPEVTQTPSHQVTQMGQEVILRCVPISNHLYFYWYRQILGQKVEFLVSFYNNEISEKSEIFDDQFSVERPDGSNFTLKIRSTKLEDSAMYFCASSEGTVVSYEQYFGPGTRLTVT.

The chain combines TRBV14 with TRBJ2-5, with D possibly being TRBD2 (5 bases). Between the trimmed V and J ends, which lost 4 bases and 1 base, there was a span of 13 bases. The CDR3 has 15 residues. Germline CDR1 and CDR2: SGHDN and FVKESK. The CDR3 nucleotides read TGTGCCAGCAGCCCCGCCGGAGGTTCCCAAGAGACCCAGTACTTC. This translates into CASSPAGGSQETQYF.

The chain carries TRBV5-1 and TRBJ1-5; D not certain. The CDR3 totals 14 residues. V was trimmed by 0 bases and J by 7 bases, leaving 11 bases between them. Germline CDR1 reads SGHRS; CDR2 reads YFSETQ. The CDR3 nucleotides read TGCGCCAGCAGCTTGGAATCAGGTTCACAGCCCCAGCATTTT. Residues: CASSLESGSQPQHF.

This clone was counted only a few times. V is TRBV5-1 and J is TRBJ2-1; 11 positions agree with TRBD2. The V segment lost 1 base and the J segment 9 bases; nucleotides outside the gene matches: 3. CDR3 size: 14 residues. Germline V CDR1 and CDR2: SGHRS, YFSETQ. The CDR3 region is CASSLTSGGPEQFF. The CDR3 DNA is TGCGCCAGCAGCTTGACTAGCGGGGGACCTGAGCAGTTCTTC.

The gene calls are TRBV12-5 and TRBJ1-5; possible D gene TRBD1, 5 bases. Germline lookup yields CDR1 LGHNT and CDR2 FRNRAP. The CDR3 loop spans 15 amino acids. Trimming stripped 2 bases from V and 3 bases from J, with 11 bases between. The CDR3 sequence: CASGLRGKNNQPQHF. The CDR3 coding sequence is TGTGCTAGTGGTTTGCGGGGGAAAAACAATCAGCCCCAGCATTTT.

The chain has TRBV7-6 and TRBJ2-1; the match to TRBD1 covers 9 bases. The CDR3 runs to 14 residues. Germline V gives CDR1 SGHVS, CDR2 FNYEAQ. Germline trimming cut 5 bases from V and 12 bases from J; bases unmatched to any gene: 11. The CDR3 nucleotides are TGTGCCAGCAGCCCGGGGACAGGGAGTGGAGGGCAGTTCTTC. It encodes CASSPGTGSGGQFF. The entire variable domain, with the rest obtained from reference TRBV7-6 and TRBJ2-1, is as follows: GAGVSQSPRYKVTKRGQDVALRCDPISGHVSLYWYRQALGQGPEFLTYFNYEAQQDKSGLPNDRFSAERPEGSISTLTIQRTEQRDSAMYRCASSPGTGSGGQFFGPGTRLTVL.

This chain uses TRBV19 with TRBJ2-4, with a possible D match to TRBD2 (7 bases). Germline V gene data show CDR1 as LNHDA and CDR2 as SQIVND (reference sequence). This CDR3 is 18 amino acids long. V was trimmed by 2 bases and J by 2 bases, leaving 19 bases between them. CDR3 loop: CASSIKGGIVASKNIQYF. CDR3 DNA sequence: TGTGCCAGTAGTATAAAGGGGGGGATTGTCGCGTCCAAAAACATTCAGTACTTC.

The gene calls are TRBV10-2 and TRBJ1-1, with 9 bases fitting TRBD1. CDR1 and CDR2 (germline): WSHSY, SAAADI. The CDR3 totals 12 residues. V was clipped by 8 bases and J by 8 bases; unmatched bases: 6. As DNA, the CDR3 is TGCGCCAGCTCGGGACAGGGCATCGAAGCTTTCTTT. Protein sequence: CASSGQGIEAFF.

This clone was detected only a few times. V and J are TRBV18 and TRBJ2-1, with 7 positions matching TRBD1. Trimming at V came to 5 bases and at J to 9 bases, leaving 7 bases not matched to a gene. This CDR3 spans 13 amino acids. Germline loops: CDR1 KGHSH, CDR2 LQKENI. The CDR3 DNA reads as TGTGCCAGCTCAGCAGGGGGAAGCGGTGAGCAGTTCTTC. It is translated as CASSAGGSGEQFF.

In regard to this clone: Distinct nucleotide sequences in the sample also encode this CDR3. J is TRBJ1-5 and V is TRBV6-5, with TRBD1 matching 10 bases. This CDR3 region has 14 residues. CDR1 and CDR2 (germline): MNHEY, SVGAGI. V was clipped by 4 bases and J by 4 bases; unmatched bases: 1. Written as DNA, the CDR3 is TGTGCCAGCAGTTCGGGACAGGGGAATCAGCCCCAGCATTTT. Encoded protein: CASSSGQGNQPQHF.

The chain is built from TRBV27 and TRBJ1-1, with 8 bases that match TRBD1. The CDR3 has 15 residues. V was clipped by 5 bases and J by 4 bases; unmatched bases: 9. CDR1 MNHEY and CDR2 SMNVEV come from the germline V gene (reference sequence). The CDR3 bases are TGTGCCAGCAGTCCCCGGACAGGGCGGGTCACTGAAGCTTTCTTT. Translated, it gives CASSPRTGRVTEAFF.

The chain uses TRBV27 and TRBJ1-5; 8 nucleotides match TRBD1. V lost 4 bases and J lost 5; bases outside the gene matches: 4. The germline V gene has CDR1 MNHEY and CDR2 SMNVEV (reference sequence). CDR3 size: 14 residues. The CDR3 spells CASSWTGRYQPQHF. Written as DNA, the CDR3 is TGTGCCAGCAGTTGGACAGGGAGGTATCAGCCCCAGCATTTT.

The chain couples TRBV18 to TRBJ2-5; 11 nucleotides agree with TRBD2. The germline CDR1 and CDR2 sequences are KGHSH and LQKENI. After removal of 6 bases from V and 4 bases from J, the junction contained 4 bases not matched to a gene. The CDR3 runs 14 residues. CDR3 bases: TGTGCCAGCTCCCTAGCGGGGGGCGGAGAGACCCAGTACTTC. It translates to CASSLAGGGETQYF.

The J gene is TRBJ2-5, the V gene TRBV6-5; 11 nucleotides line up with TRBD2. The V gene's germline CDR1 is MNHEY and CDR2 SVGAGI. The length of the CDR3 is 15 residues. J was trimmed by 5 bases and V by 7 bases; bases with no gene match: 9. DNA of the CDR3: TGTGCCAGCATCGATAGCGGGGGGGCAGCGGAGACCCAGTACTTC. This translates into CASIDSGGAAETQYF.

CDR3 loop: CASSMVAGQGLSQPQHF. In DNA form, the CDR3 reads TGTGCCAGTAGTATGGTTGCGGGACAGGGCTTGAGTCAGCCCCAGCATTTT. This chain connects TRBV19 to TRBJ1-5; 9 nucleotides line up with TRBD1. From germline, CDR1 is LNHDA and CDR2 SQIVND (reference sequence). The CDR3 spans 17 residues. Trimming cost V 3 bases and J 6 bases; bases outside gene matches: 12.

The V call is TRBV19, the J call TRBJ2-6; D possibly corresponds to TRBD1 (6 bases). CDR1 is LNHDA, CDR2 SQIVND, per germline (reference sequence). The ends were cut back, 3 bases at V and 0 bases at J, with 12 bases in the middle. The length of the CDR3 is 17 residues. CDR3 amino acids: CASSMLDRLSGANVLTF. The CDR3 nucleotides are TGTGCCAGTAGTATGCTGGACAGACTCTCTGGGGCCAACGTCCTGACTTTC.

The chain combines TRBV10-2 with TRBJ1-1, with 9 positions matching TRBD1. With V trimmed by 6 bases and J by 1 base, 12 bases remained unmatched. There are 17 residues in the CDR3. Germline V CDR1 and CDR2: WSHSY, SAAADI. The CDR3: CASSPGQGLLRNTEAFF. CDR3 coding DNA: TGCGCCAGCAGCCCGGGACAGGGCTTATTGCGGAACACTGAAGCTTTCTTT.